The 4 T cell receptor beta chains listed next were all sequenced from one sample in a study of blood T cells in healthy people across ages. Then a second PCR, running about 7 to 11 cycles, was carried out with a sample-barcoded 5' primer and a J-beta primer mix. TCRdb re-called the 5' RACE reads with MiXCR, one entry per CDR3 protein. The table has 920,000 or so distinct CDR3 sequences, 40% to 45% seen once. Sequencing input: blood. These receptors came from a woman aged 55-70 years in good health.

CDR3 sequence (DNA): TGCGCCAGCAGCTTGGCCGGACGGACTAGGGCCATCTACGAGCAGTACTTC. Translated: CASSLAGRTRAIYEQYF. This chain connects TRBV5-1 to TRBJ2-5, with TRBD2 matching 7 bases. TRBJ2-7 matches the DNA end more closely, so the J call is doubtful. Germline V gene data show CDR1 as SGHRS and CDR2 as YFSETQ. The CDR3 consists of 17 residues.

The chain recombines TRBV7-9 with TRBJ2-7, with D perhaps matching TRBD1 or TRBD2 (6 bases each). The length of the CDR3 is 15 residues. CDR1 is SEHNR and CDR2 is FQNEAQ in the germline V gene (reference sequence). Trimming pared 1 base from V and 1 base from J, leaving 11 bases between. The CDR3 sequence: CASSLEGGGSYEQYF. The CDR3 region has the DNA TGTGCCAGCAGCTTAGAGGGGGGAGGTTCCTACGAGCAGTACTTC.

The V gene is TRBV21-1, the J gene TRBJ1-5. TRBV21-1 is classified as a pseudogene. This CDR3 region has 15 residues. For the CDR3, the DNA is TGTGCCAGCAGCCCTAGTCGGGGGGCCGGTCAGCCCCAGCATTTT. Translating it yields CASSPSRGAGQPQHF.

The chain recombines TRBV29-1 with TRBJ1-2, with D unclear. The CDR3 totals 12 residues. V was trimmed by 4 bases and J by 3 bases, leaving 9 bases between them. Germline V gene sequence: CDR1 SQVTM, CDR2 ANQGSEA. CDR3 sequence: CSVVYSDYGYTF. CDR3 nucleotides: TGCAGCGTTGTGTACAGTGACTATGGCTACACCTTC.